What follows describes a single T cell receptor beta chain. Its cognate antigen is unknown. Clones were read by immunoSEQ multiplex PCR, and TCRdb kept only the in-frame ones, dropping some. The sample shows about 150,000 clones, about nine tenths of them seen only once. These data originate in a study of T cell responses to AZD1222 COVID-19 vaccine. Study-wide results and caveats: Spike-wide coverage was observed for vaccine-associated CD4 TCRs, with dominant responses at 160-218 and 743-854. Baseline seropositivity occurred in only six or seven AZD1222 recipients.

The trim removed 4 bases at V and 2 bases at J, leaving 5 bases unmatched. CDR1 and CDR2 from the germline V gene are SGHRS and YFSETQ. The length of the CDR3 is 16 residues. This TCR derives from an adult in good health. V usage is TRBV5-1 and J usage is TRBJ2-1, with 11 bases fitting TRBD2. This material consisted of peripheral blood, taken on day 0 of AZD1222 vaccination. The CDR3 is CASSQLAGAPYNEQFF. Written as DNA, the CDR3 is TGCGCCAGCAGCCAACTAGCGGGAGCTCCCTACAATGAGCAGTTCTTC.